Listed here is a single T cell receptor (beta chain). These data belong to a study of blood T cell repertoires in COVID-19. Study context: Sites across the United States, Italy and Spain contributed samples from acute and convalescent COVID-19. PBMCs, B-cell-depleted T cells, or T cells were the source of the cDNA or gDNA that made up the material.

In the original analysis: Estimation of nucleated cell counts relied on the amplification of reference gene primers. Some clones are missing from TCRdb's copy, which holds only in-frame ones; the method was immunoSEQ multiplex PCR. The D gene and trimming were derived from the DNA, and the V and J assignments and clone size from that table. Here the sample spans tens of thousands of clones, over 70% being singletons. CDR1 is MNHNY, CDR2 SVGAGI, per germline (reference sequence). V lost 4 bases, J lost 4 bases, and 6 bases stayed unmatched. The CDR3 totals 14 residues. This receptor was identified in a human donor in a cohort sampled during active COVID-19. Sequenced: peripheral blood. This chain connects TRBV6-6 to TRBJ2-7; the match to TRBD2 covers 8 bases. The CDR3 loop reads CASSSDGGAYEQYF. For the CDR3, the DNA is TGTGCCAGCAGTTCGGACGGGGGGGCGTACGAGCAGTACTTC.